The present T cell receptor beta chain was sequenced within a study of technical replicates of blood from a few donors (dated by TCRdb to the late 2010s). Of note for this clone: Its antigen is still unknown. Base qualities are not recorded, but no much larger clone differs from it by a single base.

The CDR3 measures 16 amino acids from cysteine to phenylalanine. The entry retains the CDR3 DNA only, 48 bases that are in frame from base 1. The germline V gene (reference sequence) sets CDR1 to SEHNR and CDR2 to FQNEAQ. For this chain, trimming is 3 bases at the V end and 2 bases at the J end, and the number of junction bases without a gene match is 8. Libraries were built with the immunoSEQ multiplex PCR assay. As stored in TCRdb, this immuneACCESS dataset retains in-frame rearrangements with V and J assigned. A fraction of the clones does not appear; measured against another copy, unresolved V genes explain less than half of the discrepancy, and the remainder lacks a known reason. Counted in this sample were around 81,000 clones; roughly four fifths of them appeared once. The ten largest clones take up roughly 3.7% of the sample.

The sequence was collected from a human donor in good health. Some clones in this sample may be carry-over from other donors' samples. Sequenced sample: PBMCs. The receptor chain draws on TRBV7-9 and TRBJ2-7, and 9 junctional nucleotides match TRBD2. CDR3 protein: CASSFPSAGGPYEQYF. At the DNA level, the sequence is TGTGCCAGCAGCTTTCCCTCGGCGGGAGGGCCCTACGAGCAGTACTTC.